This T cell receptor beta chain was recorded in a study of shared clonotypes between healthy human individuals. The overall study: The donor group consisted of a couple of women and three men, aged 18 to 49. Study results and limitations: In the sorted subsets, rarefaction showed sequencing was incomplete despite large depth. Clonotype sharing levels among donors were expected to vary with sequencing depth.

Concerning this clone itself: The antigen is unknown.

In the original workflow: For the immunoSEQ data, sequences were junction-only without quality scores, so filtering differed. Profiling relied on immunoSEQ multiplex PCR, and the TCRdb table lists in-frame clones only, not all of them. V, J and clone size derive from that table, while D and trimming were established from the DNA sequence. The table includes about 2.4 million clones, roughly 93% detected once. Trimming stripped 4 bases from V and 7 bases from J, with 14 bases between. Germline values: CDR1 PRHDT, CDR2 FYEKMQ (reference sequence). The CDR3 totals 14 residues. Sequenced material: naive CD4+ T cells from PBMCs. The subset is: CD45RA+ positively selected. The sequence derives from a man younger than 35 in good health. Some clones in this sample may be carry-over from other donors' samples. The chain employs TRBV13 and TRBJ2-1; a possible D gene is TRBD2 (5 bases). CDR3 coding DNA: TGTGCCAGCAGCTCTACCGGACTCGGGAATGAGCAGTTCTTC. Protein: CASSSTGLGNEQFF. Complete variable domain (other parts from reference TRBV13 and TRBJ2-1): AAGVIQSPRHLIKEKRETATLKCYPIPRHDTVYWYQQGPGQDPQFLISFYEKMQSDKGSIPDRFSAQQFSDYHSELNMSSLELGDSALYFCASSSTGLGNEQFFGPGTRLTVL.